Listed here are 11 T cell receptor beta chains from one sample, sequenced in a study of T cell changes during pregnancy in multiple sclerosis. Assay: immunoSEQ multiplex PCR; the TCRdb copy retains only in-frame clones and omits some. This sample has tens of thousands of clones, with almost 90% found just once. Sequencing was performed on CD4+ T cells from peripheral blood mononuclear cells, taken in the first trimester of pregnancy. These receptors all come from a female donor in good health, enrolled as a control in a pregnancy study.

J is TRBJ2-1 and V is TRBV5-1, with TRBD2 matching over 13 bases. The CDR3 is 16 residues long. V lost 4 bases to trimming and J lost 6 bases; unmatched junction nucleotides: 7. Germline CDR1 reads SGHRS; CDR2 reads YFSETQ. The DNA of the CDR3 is TGCGCCAGCAGCGGAACCGGACTAGCGGGGGCCAATGAGCAGTTCTTC. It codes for CASSGTGLAGANEQFF. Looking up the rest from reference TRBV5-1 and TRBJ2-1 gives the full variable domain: KAGVTQTPRYLIKTRGQQVTLSCSPISGHRSVSWYQQTPGQGLQFLFEYFSETQRNKGNFPGRFSGRQFSNSRSEMNVSTLELGDSALYLCASSGTGLAGANEQFFGPGTRLTVL.

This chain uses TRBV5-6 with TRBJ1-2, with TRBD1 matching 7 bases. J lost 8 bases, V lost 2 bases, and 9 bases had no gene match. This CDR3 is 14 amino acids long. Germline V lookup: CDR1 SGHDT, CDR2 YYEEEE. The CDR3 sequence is CASSFRDSHRGYTF. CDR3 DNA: TGTGCCAGCAGCTTCCGGGACAGTCACCGGGGCTACACCTTC.

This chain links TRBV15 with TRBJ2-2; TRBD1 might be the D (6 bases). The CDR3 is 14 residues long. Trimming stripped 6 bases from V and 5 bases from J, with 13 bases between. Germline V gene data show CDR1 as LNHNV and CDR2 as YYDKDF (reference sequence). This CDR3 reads CATSVTGPTGELFF. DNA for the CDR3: TGTGCCACCAGTGTAACAGGGCCAACCGGGGAGCTGTTTTTT.

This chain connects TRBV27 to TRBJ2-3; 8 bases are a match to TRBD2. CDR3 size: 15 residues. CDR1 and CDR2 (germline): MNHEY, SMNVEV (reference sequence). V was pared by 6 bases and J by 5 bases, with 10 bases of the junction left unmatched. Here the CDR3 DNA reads TGTGCCAGCAGCCCGGGACTAGAGGTTGGAGATACGCAGTATTTT. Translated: CASSPGLEVGDTQYF.

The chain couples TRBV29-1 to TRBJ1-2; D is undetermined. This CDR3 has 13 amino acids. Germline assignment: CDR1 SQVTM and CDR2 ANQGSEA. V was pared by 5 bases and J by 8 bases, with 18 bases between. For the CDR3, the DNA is TGCAGCGTTCTGAGACCGCTCTCGGGAGGCTACACCTTC. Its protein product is CSVLRPLSGGYTF.

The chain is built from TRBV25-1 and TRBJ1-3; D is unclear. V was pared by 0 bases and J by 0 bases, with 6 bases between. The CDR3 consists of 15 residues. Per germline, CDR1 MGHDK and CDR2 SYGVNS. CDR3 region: CASSEYGVSGNTIYF. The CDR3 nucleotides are TGTGCCAGCAGTGAATACGGAGTCTCTGGAAACACCATATATTTT.

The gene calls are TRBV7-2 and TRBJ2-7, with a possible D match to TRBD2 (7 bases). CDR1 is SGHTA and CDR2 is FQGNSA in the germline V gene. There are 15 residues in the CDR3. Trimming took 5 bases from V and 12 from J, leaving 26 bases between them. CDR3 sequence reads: CASSRVGGPSDRPYF. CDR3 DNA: TGTGCCAGCAGCCGGGTGGGGGGGCCTTCTGATCGTCCGTACTTC. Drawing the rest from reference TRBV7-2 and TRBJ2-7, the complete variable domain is GAGVSQSPSNKVTEKGKDVELRCDPISGHTALYWYRQSLGQGLEFLIYFQGNSAPDKSGLPSDRFSAERTGGSVSTLTIQRTQQEDSAVYLCASSRVGGPSDRPYFGPGTRLTVT.

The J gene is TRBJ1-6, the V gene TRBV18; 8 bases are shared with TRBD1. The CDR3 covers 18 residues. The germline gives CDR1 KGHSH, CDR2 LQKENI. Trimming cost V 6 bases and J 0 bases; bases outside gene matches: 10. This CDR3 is CASSLDRGPSSYNSPLHF. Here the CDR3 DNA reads TGTGCCAGCTCCCTTGACAGGGGACCTAGCTCCTATAATTCACCCCTCCACTTT.

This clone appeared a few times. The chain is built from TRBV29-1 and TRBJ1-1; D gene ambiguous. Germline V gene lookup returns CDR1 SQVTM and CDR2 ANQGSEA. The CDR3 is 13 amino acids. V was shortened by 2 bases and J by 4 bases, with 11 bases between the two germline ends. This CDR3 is CSVEPPLSTEAFF. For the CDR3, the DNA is TGCAGCGTTGAACCTCCGTTGAGCACTGAAGCTTTCTTT.

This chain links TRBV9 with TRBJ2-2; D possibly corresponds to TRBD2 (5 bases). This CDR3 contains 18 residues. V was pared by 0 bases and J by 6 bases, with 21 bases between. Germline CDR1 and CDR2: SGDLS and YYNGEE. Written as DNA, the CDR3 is TGTGCCAGCAGCGTAGCTCGGCTATCGGGGTTGCGTTCCGGGGAGCTGTTTTTT. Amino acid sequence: CASSVARLSGLRSGELFF.

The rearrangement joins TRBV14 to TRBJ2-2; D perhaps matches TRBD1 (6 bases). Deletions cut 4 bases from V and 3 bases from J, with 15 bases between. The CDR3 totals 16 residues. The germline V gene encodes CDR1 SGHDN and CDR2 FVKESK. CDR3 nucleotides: TGTGCCAGCAGCCTCCGCCCAGGGGCCGACACCGGGGAGCTGTTTTTT. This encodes CASSLRPGADTGELFF.